This record concerns one T cell receptor beta chain sequence. Its antigen is not identified. Profiled with immunoSEQ multiplex PCR; TCRdb holds only in-frame clones, not every one. Of about 20,000 clones listed, 73% are singletons. CDR3 length: 17 amino acids. V lost 1 base and J lost 2; bases outside the gene matches: 4. The V gene's germline CDR1 is LNHNV and CDR2 YYDKDF (reference sequence). This record belongs to a study of PD-1 blockade in classical Hodgkin lymphoma. Study findings and constraints: Whoever responded completely had baseline diversity much like that seen in newly diagnosed patients.

Each patient experienced a relapse that followed autologous stem cell transplantation, and brentuximab vedotin exposure varied. The source material was peripheral blood mononuclear cells (PBMCs), sampled before the second cycle of nivolumab. The TCR originated in a human donor with classical Hodgkin lymphoma. The chain employs TRBV15 and TRBJ2-1; TRBD2 aligns across 11 bases. CDR3 coding DNA: TGTGCCACCAGCAGAGGGACTAGCGGGCCCCCCTACAATGAGCAGTTCTTC. It codes for CATSRGTSGPPYNEQFF.